These 29 T cell receptor beta chains were sequenced from one sample in a study of CD8+CD57+ T cells in acquired aplastic anemia. TCR beta VDJ and CDR3 profiles were obtained from a genomic DNA template. Using its own MiXCR run on the reads, TCRdb lists one record per CDR3 protein. This sample carries 150,000 to 200,000 distinct CDR3 sequences, around three fifths of them seen once, and the ten largest clones take around 45%. Specimen: sorted CD4+, CD8+, or CD8+CD57+ T cells (not recorded which) from PBMCs. The receptor source for this set is a human donor with severe aplastic anemia or a healthy control (not recorded which).

A single count supports this clonotype. The V call is TRBV5-1, the J call TRBJ2-1, with D possibly TRBD1 on 6 matching bases. Trimming left V 3 bases short and J 6 bases short, with 13 bases between. The length of the CDR3 is 14 residues. Germline CDR1 and CDR2: SGHRS and YFSETQ. Here the CDR3 reads CASSSGQILNEQFF. CDR3 nucleotide sequence: TGCGCCAGCAGCTCAGGACAGATCCTCAATGAGCAGTTCTTC.

This clonotype was counted once. At one end, the junction sequence differs from germline, possibly due to a read error. The V gene is TRBV20-1, the J gene TRBJ1-3; D gene ambiguous. Germline V gene data show CDR1 as DFQATT and CDR2 as SNEGSKA (reference sequence). This CDR3 comprises 14 residues. The CDR3, as DNA: TGCAGTGCTAGCCTCGGAAACTCTGGAGACACCATATATTTT. Amino acids: CSASLGNSGDTIYF.

As concerns this clonotype: This may arise from a read error, as a much more abundant clone is one base away. J is TRBJ1-1 and V is TRBV10-1; 9 bases align to TRBD1. The CDR3 has 15 residues. CDR1 WNHNN and CDR2 SYGVQD come from the germline V gene (reference sequence). CDR3 DNA: TGTGCCGGCAGTTACTCAGGGACAGGGCACACTGAAGCTTTCTTT. As protein: CAGSYSGTGHTEAFF.

The chain combines TRBV5-1 with TRBJ1-6; D possibly corresponds to TRBD1 (6 bases). Germline V CDR1 and CDR2: SGHRS, YFSETQ. The ends were cut back, 3 bases at V and 7 bases at J, with 17 bases in the middle. The length of the CDR3 is 16 residues. The CDR3 region has the DNA TGCGCCAGCAGCTCTCGATCGGGGGCCGGGAATTCACCCCTCCACTTT. It is translated as CASSSRSGAGNSPLHF.

V is TRBV6-1 and J is TRBJ2-5; TRBD2 agrees at 8 bases. Germline lookup yields CDR1 MNHNS and CDR2 SASEGT. After removal of 5 bases from V and 3 bases from J, the junction contained 2 bases not matched to a gene. The CDR3 contains 13 residues. The CDR3 spells CASSHSGKETQYF. CDR3 DNA sequence: TGTGCCAGCAGTCATAGCGGGAAAGAGACCCAGTACTTC.

CDR3 coding DNA: TGTGCCAGCAAATCGGACCTCTACGAGCAGTACTTC. It is translated as CASKSDLYEQYF. The J gene is TRBJ2-7, the V gene TRBV6-1, with unresolved D. From germline, CDR1 is MNHNS and CDR2 SASEGT. V was shortened by 7 bases and J by 3 bases, with 10 bases between the two germline ends. The CDR3 covers 12 residues.

This clonotype showed up many times. The chain employs TRBV6-2 or TRBV6-3 and TRBJ1-5; 7 nucleotides line up with TRBD1. The CDR3 consists of 16 residues. Losses at the gene ends were 0 bases for V and 4 bases for J; bases not matched to a gene: 6. Germline V gene lookup returns CDR1 MNHEY and CDR2 SVGEGT. The CDR3 region is CASSYSSTGTNQPQHF. CDR3 nucleotide sequence: TGTGCCAGCAGTTACTCCTCGACAGGGACAAATCAGCCCCAGCATTTT.

This clonotype was counted only a few times. One end of the junction does not line up with germline, which may come from a read error. The chain links TRBV7-9 to TRBJ1-3; D is unclear. CDR1 and CDR2 from the germline V gene are SEHNR and FQNEAQ (reference sequence). CDR3 length: 15 amino acids. For the CDR3, the DNA is TGTGCTAGCAGCTTAGATGACGGCCCTGGAAACACCATATATTTT. Protein sequence: CASSLDDGPGNTIYF.

This rearrangement joins TRBV29-1 to TRBJ1-1, with 8 positions matching TRBD1. The CDR3 extends over 14 amino acids. The J segment lost 3 bases and the V segment lost 4 bases, leaving 7 bases of the junction unmatched. CDR1 is SQVTM and CDR2 is ANQGSEA in the germline V gene. CDR3 region: CSVVQGVGHTEAFF. The CDR3 bases are TGCAGCGTTGTACAGGGGGTCGGGCACACTGAAGCTTTCTTT. The variable domain in full, completed from reference TRBV29-1 and TRBJ1-1, reads SAVISQKPSRDICQRGTSLTIQCQVDSQVTMMFWYRQQPGQSLTLIATANQGSEATYESGFVIDKFPISRPNLTFSTLTVSNMSPEDSSIYLCSVVQGVGHTEAFFGQGTRLTVV.

V usage is TRBV6-2 or TRBV6-3 and J usage is TRBJ1-5; possibly TRBD1 for D (6 bases). Germline V CDR1 and CDR2: MNHEY, SVGEGT. This CDR3 spans 13 amino acids. V lost 6 bases to trimming and J lost 7 bases, with 13 bases between them. CDR3 sequence reads: CASRLQGPQPQHF. Written as DNA, the CDR3 is TGTGCCAGCAGGTTACAGGGACCGCAGCCCCAGCATTTT.

The V call is TRBV2, the J call TRBJ2-7; 13 bases fit TRBD2. V was pared by 7 bases and J by 1 base, with 4 bases of the junction left unmatched. In germline, CDR1 is SNHLY, CDR2 FYNNEI. The CDR3 length is 15 residues. The CDR3 reads CASTRTSGGSYEQYF. CDR3 nucleotides: TGTGCCAGCACCAGGACTAGCGGGGGATCCTACGAGCAGTACTTC.

This clonotype was observed many times. The gene calls are TRBV6-2 or TRBV6-3 and TRBJ2-1; D may correspond to TRBD1 or TRBD2 (5 bases each). V lost 6 bases to trimming and J lost 7 bases, with 25 bases between them. Germline V gene lookup returns CDR1 MNHEY and CDR2 SVGEGT. The CDR3 has 17 residues. The CDR3 reads CASRIPGPLTRRNEQFF. The CDR3 nucleotides read TGTGCCAGCAGGATACCGGGACCTCTCACCCGTCGGAATGAGCAGTTCTTC.

This clonotype occurred a few times. This chain joins TRBV28 and TRBJ2-2; 7 bases agree with TRBD1. Germline CDR1 and CDR2: MDHEN and SYDVKM. V lost 2 bases to trimming and J lost 4 bases; unmatched junction nucleotides: 10. This CDR3 spans 17 amino acids. The CDR3 sequence: CASSLEGAGRGTGELFF. The CDR3, as DNA: TGTGCCAGCAGTTTAGAGGGGGCCGGAAGGGGCACCGGGGAGCTGTTTTTT.

V and J are TRBV29-1 and TRBJ1-2, with D unclear. The CDR3 covers 11 residues. V lost 4 bases and J lost 4, with 7 bases in between. Germline V gives CDR1 SQVTM, CDR2 ANQGSEA. CDR3 DNA: TGCAGCGTTGTCGGCTTCTATGGCTACACCTTC. This encodes CSVVGFYGYTF.

The DNA for the CDR3 is TGTGCCACCTCTCTGTTCCGGGGCGAAAAACTGTTTTTT. This encodes CATSLFRGEKLFF. V gene TRBV15 combines with J gene TRBJ1-4; TRBD1 is a possible D gene (5 bases). This CDR3 is 13 amino acids long. Germline CDR1 LNHNV, CDR2 YYDKDF (reference sequence). The ends were cut back, 8 bases at V and 8 bases at J, with 15 bases in the middle.

This clonotype was observed at least ten times. The chain couples TRBV7-3 to TRBJ2-3; D is possibly TRBD2 (6 bases). The V gene lost 6 bases and the J gene lost 4 bases, with 17 bases spanning the gap. The germline V gene encodes CDR1 SGHTA and CDR2 FQGTGA. The CDR3 is made up of 15 amino acids. This CDR3 is CASSPQMGGPDTQYF. DNA for the CDR3: TGTGCCAGCAGTCCTCAGATGGGGGGACCAGATACGCAGTATTTT.

V is TRBV6-4 and J is TRBJ2-3, with a weak D call TRBD2 (7 bases). The length of the CDR3 is 14 residues. Looked up from germline, CDR1 is MRHNA and CDR2 is SNTAGT. The ends were cut back, 2 bases at V and 6 bases at J, with 12 bases in the middle. The CDR3 loop reads CASSDGEGGDTQYF. CDR3 bases: TGTGCCAGCAGTGACGGTGAGGGGGGGGATACGCAGTATTTT.

V is TRBV24-1 and J is TRBJ1-2; unclear D gene. The CDR3 extends over 13 amino acids. Germline V gene data show CDR1 as KGHDR and CDR2 as SFDVKD. V was shortened by 10 bases and J by 0 bases, with 11 bases between the two germline ends. For the CDR3, the DNA is TGTGCCACTATCCGTAGGGCTAACTATGGCTACACCTTC. Translation: CATIRRANYGYTF.

The chain recombines TRBV25-1 with TRBJ1-2; 8 bases are shared with TRBD1. Trimming removed 1 base from V and 6 bases from J; junction bases left unmatched: 7. The CDR3 totals 15 residues. CDR1 and CDR2 from the germline V gene are MGHDK and SYGVNS. DNA of the CDR3: TGTGCCAGCAGTGAATTCGGCAGGGGGCGTCATGGCTACACCTTC. It is translated as CASSEFGRGRHGYTF.

The table lists this clonotype with a few counts. V and J are TRBV29-1 and TRBJ2-7, with TRBD2 identical over 7 bases. The germline V gene encodes CDR1 SQVTM and CDR2 ANQGSEA. This CDR3 region has 14 residues. With 0 bases clipped from V and 4 bases from J, the junction kept 6 bases outside the gene matches. The CDR3 is CSVEDQQGGYEQYF. In DNA form, the CDR3 reads TGCAGCGTTGAAGATCAGCAGGGAGGGTACGAGCAGTACTTC.

In this sample, this clonotype turned up a few times. V is TRBV29-1 and J is TRBJ2-7, with 9 bases that match TRBD1. This CDR3 contains 13 residues. The V and J ends lost 6 bases and 0 bases, in that order; junction bases with no gene match: 3. CDR1 and CDR2 from the germline V gene are SQVTM and ANQGSEA. CDR3 protein: CSVTGGISYEQYF. The CDR3 bases are TGCAGCGTGACAGGGGGAATCTCCTACGAGCAGTACTTC.

This clonotype showed up many times. The chain links TRBV6-5 to TRBJ1-1; D possibly corresponds to TRBD1 (5 bases). The V gene lost 0 bases and the J gene lost 1 base, with 9 bases spanning the gap. Germline CDR1 reads MNHEY; CDR2 reads SVGAGI. There are 15 residues in the CDR3. DNA of the CDR3: TGTGCCAGCAGTTACTCTGGGGGGACGAACACTGAAGCTTTCTTT. It codes for CASSYSGGTNTEAFF.

The chain joins TRBV7-9 to TRBJ1-4; 7 bases align to TRBD1. Germline V gene lookup returns CDR1 SEHNR and CDR2 FQNEAQ (reference sequence). The CDR3 is 16 residues long. V trimming: 5 bases; J trimming: 4 bases; junction bases outside the gene matches: 10. The CDR3 reads CASSSNRDRHNEKLFF. CDR3 DNA sequence: TGTGCCAGCAGCAGCAACCGGGACAGACATAATGAAAAACTGTTTTTT.

The CDR3 sequence is CASSLGVAAYEQYF. CDR3 nucleotides: TGTGCCAGCAGCTTAGGAGTGGCAGCCTACGAGCAGTACTTC. V is TRBV7-8 and J is TRBJ2-7; D gene uncertain. The CDR3 covers 14 residues. The germline CDR1 and CDR2 sequences are SGHVS and FQNEAQ. V lost 1 base to trimming and J lost 2 bases, with 9 bases between them.

This clonotype was seen a few times. The CDR3 nucleotides are TGCAGTGCTAGATGGGGGGGAGACTACGAGCAGTACTTC. This codes for CSARWGGDYEQYF. The rearrangement links TRBV20-1 to TRBJ2-7, with 7 nucleotides matching TRBD2. V shed 2 bases, J shed 3 bases, and the junction held 4 bases outside the gene matches. The CDR3 is 13 residues long. Germline V gene data show CDR1 as DFQATT and CDR2 as SNEGSKA (reference sequence).

This clonotype came up many times. The V and J genes are TRBV11-2 and TRBJ2-7; D assignment may be TRBD1 or TRBD2 (5 bases each). The CDR3 sequence is 12 residues long. Between the trimmed V and J ends, which lost 6 bases and 4 bases, there was a span of 10 bases. Germline values: CDR1 SGHAT, CDR2 FQNNGV. The CDR3 DNA sequence: TGTGCCAGCAGAACCGGGACGTACGAGCAGTACTTC. As protein: CASRTGTYEQYF.

This chain connects TRBV10-1 to TRBJ2-3; TRBD2 matches 7 bases. The V and J ends lost 2 bases and 2 bases, in that order; junction bases with no gene match: 4. Germline loops: CDR1 WNHNN, CDR2 SYGVQD (reference sequence). The CDR3 is 15 residues long. This CDR3 is CASSEGRGTTDTQYF. Written as DNA, the CDR3 is TGCGCCAGCAGTGAGGGGCGGGGGACCACAGATACGCAGTATTTT.

The J gene is TRBJ2-5, the V gene TRBV7-2; the D is unclear. Germline V gives CDR1 SGHTA, CDR2 FQGNSA. The V gene lost 2 bases and the J gene lost 2 bases, with 6 bases spanning the gap. The CDR3 has 13 residues. CDR3 nucleotides: TGTGCCAGCAGCTTATGGACGCAAGAGACCCAGTACTTC. Translating gives CASSLWTQETQYF.

The gene calls are TRBV15 and TRBJ2-1; TRBD2 agrees at 11 bases. Per germline, CDR1 LNHNV and CDR2 YYDKDF (reference sequence). V lost 1 base, J lost 9 bases, and 5 bases stayed unmatched. CDR3 length equals 15 residues. The DNA of the CDR3 is TGTGCCACCAGCAGAGGAACTAGCGGGAGCACTGAGCAGTTCTTC. The encoded protein is CATSRGTSGSTEQFF.